Given below is one T cell receptor beta chain in context. The clone's antigen remains unknown. Base qualities are not provided; no much larger clone lies one nucleotide away. The sample belongs to a study of T cell changes during pregnancy in multiple sclerosis (dated by TCRdb to between 2018 and 2021). About the full investigation: The study looked at changes in the T cell repertoire across pregnancy in women with multiple sclerosis.

CDR3 length: 13 amino acids, cysteine to phenylalanine. The only DNA kept is the CDR3, 39 bases in frame from the first base. V drops 0 bases and J drops 3 bases, leaving 9 bases in between. CDR1 and CDR2, looked up from the germline V gene (reference sequence), are GTSNPN and SVGIG. Library preparation used the immunoSEQ multiplex PCR assay. TCRdb mirrors the immuneACCESS table, restricted to in-frame sequences. Some clones are absent from its copies; in checked studies, under half trace to an unresolved V gene, and the reason for the others is unknown. The sample has 50,000 to 65,000 clones on record, less than 95% of them singletons. 5% to 7.5% of the sample rests with the top ten.

The sequence derives from a female donor in good health, enrolled as a control in a pregnancy study. Sequences were derived from peripheral blood, sampled in the third trimester of pregnancy. The V and J genes are TRBV30 and TRBJ2-7; confidence is insufficient to name the D gene. The DNA sequence reads TGTGCCTGGAGTGTAGCAGGCCTCTACGAGCAGTACTTC. Its protein is CAWSVAGLYEQYF.